The rows below give T cell receptor beta chains drawn from one sample of a study of Siglec-9 on CD8 T cells in melanoma. The data were produced by immunoSEQ multiplex PCR, yet TCRdb's version contains in-frame clones alone and is incomplete. In the table there are around 35,000 clones, 80% to 85% of which are singletons. Sequencing input: Siglec-9- CD8+ T cells sorted from blood. The receptors come from a human donor in good health. Both conserved end residues are part of each CDR3. A D gene is named only where the DNA matches it firmly. A row's size may be missing; if present it is once, few, many or a size class.

clone size	D gene	V gene	CDR3 length	J gene	CDR3 protein	CDR3 DNA
-	TRBD2	TRBV4-1	14	TRBJ2-7	CASSQYPLAGLALF	TGCGCCAGCAGCCAATATCCACTAGCGGGACTAGCTCTCTTC
-	TRBD1	TRBV2	13	TRBJ2-5	CASRGQGAETQYF	TGTGCCAGCAGAGGTCAGGGGGCGGAGACCCAGTACTTC
once	TRBD1	TRBV5-5	14	TRBJ2-7	CASTLDRVGGEQYF	TGTGCCAGCACTCTGGACAGGGTTGGTGGCGAGCAGTACTTC
few	-	TRBV7-6	15	TRBJ1-1	CASSLAPGQNTEAFF	TGTGCCAGCAGCTTAGCCCCAGGTCAGAACACTGAAGCTTTCTTT
-	TRBD2	TRBV27	15	TRBJ2-1	CASSWGGSSYNEQFF	TGTGCCAGCAGTTGGGGGGGGAGCTCCTACAATGAGCAGTTCTTC
-	-	TRBV19	13	TRBJ2-3	CASSLGEADTQYF	TGTGCCAGTAGTCTCGGGGAAGCAGATACGCAGTATTTT
-	TRBD1	TRBV28	18	TRBJ1-5	CASSPVTGKWVRSQPQHF	TGTGCCAGCAGTCCTGTGACAGGGAAGTGGGTTAGAAGTCAGCCCCAGCATTTT
-	-	TRBV5-5	16	TRBJ1-1	CASSLDFGGAETEAFF	TGTGCCAGCAGCTTGGATTTTGGGGGGGCTGAGACTGAAGCTTTCTTT
-	-	TRBV6-1	14	TRBJ1-2	CASSELGALGGYTF	TGTGCCAGCAGTGAATTAGGGGCCCTTGGTGGCTACACCTTC
-	TRBD2	TRBV7-3	16	TRBJ2-3	CASSELAGIVVDTQYF	TGTGCCAGCAGCGAGCTAGCGGGGATCGTGGTAGATACGCAGTATTTT
-	TRBD2	TRBV7-8	15	TRBJ2-1	CASRETSGSWNEQFF	TGTGCCAGCAGGGAGACTAGCGGGAGTTGGAATGAGCAGTTCTTC
-	-	TRBV30	12	TRBJ2-7	CAWSWGSYEQYF	TGTGCCTGGAGTTGGGGGTCCTACGAGCAGTACTTC
-	TRBD1	TRBV27	15	TRBJ1-2	CASSSPGTGGYGYTF	TGTGCCAGCAGTTCCCCCGGGACAGGGGGCTATGGCTACACCTTC
-	-	TRBV10-3	14	TRBJ2-5	CAISDVEGDETQYF	TGTGCCATCAGTGATGTGGAGGGTGATGAGACCCAGTACTTC
-	TRBD2	TRBV28	16	TRBJ2-7	CASSFPPGRGSYEQYF	TGTGCCAGCAGTTTCCCTCCCGGGAGGGGCTCCTACGAGCAGTACTTC
-	-	TRBV7-9	14	TRBJ1-6	CASSLVGGNSPLHF	TGTGCCAGCAGCTTAGTGGGGGGCAACTCACCCCTCCACTTT
-	-	TRBV7-9	12	TRBJ1-5	CASSLGSQPQHF	TGTGCCAGCAGCTTAGGTTCCCAGCCCCAGCATTTT
-	TRBD1	TRBV5-6	15	TRBJ2-7	CASSLGRGRPYEQYF	TGTGCCAGCAGCCTGGGCAGGGGGCGCCCCTACGAGCAGTACTTC
-	-	TRBV6-6	15	TRBJ1-5	CASSDTGWSNQPQHF	TGTGCCAGCTCAGATACTGGGTGGAGCAATCAGCCCCAGCATTTT
-	-	TRBV27	13	TRBJ1-1	CASSPLLGTEAFF	TGTGCCAGCAGTCCCCTCCTGGGCACTGAAGCTTTCTTT
-	TRBD1	TRBV27	15	TRBJ1-5	CASSPPDRANQPQHF	TGTGCCAGCAGTCCGCCCGACAGGGCAAATCAGCCCCAGCATTTT
-	-	TRBV4-1	14	TRBJ2-7	CASSQEVRGAEQYF	TGCGCCAGCAGCCAAGAGGTCAGGGGAGCCGAGCAGTACTTC
-	-	TRBV2	15	TRBJ1-1	CASSENVQRYTEAFF	TGTGCCAGCAGTGAAAACGTACAGCGGTACACTGAAGCTTTCTTT
-	-	TRBV13	13	TRBJ2-7	CASSLGRGLEQYF	TGTGCCAGCAGCTTAGGCCGGGGTTTGGAGCAGTACTTC
-	-	TRBV9	15	TRBJ2-1	CASSVDWGFNNEQFF	TGTGCCAGCAGCGTAGATTGGGGGTTTAACAATGAGCAGTTCTTC
-	-	TRBV9	14	TRBJ1-4	CASSPSGGGEKLFF	TGTGCCAGCAGCCCCTCCGGGGGAGGTGAAAAACTGTTTTTT
-	TRBD2	TRBV29-1	13	TRBJ2-1	CSVGLAFGDEQFF	TGCAGCGTCGGACTAGCGTTCGGGGATGAGCAGTTCTTC
few	-	TRBV19	14	TRBJ1-5	CASRTSSSNQPQHF	TGTGCCAGCAGGACCTCAAGCAGCAATCAGCCCCAGCATTTT
few	-	TRBV13	12	TRBJ1-2	CASFGGADGYTF	TGTGCCAGCTTCGGGGGGGCCGATGGCTACACCTTC
-	-	TRBV7-9	15	TRBJ2-2	CASPHVGVYTGELFF	TGTGCCAGCCCCCACGTCGGGGTTTACACCGGGGAGCTGTTTTTT
-	TRBD1	TRBV27	14	TRBJ2-7	CASSTRQGFYEQYF	TGTGCCAGCAGTACCAGACAGGGATTCTACGAGCAGTACTTC
-	-	TRBV7-9	13	TRBJ1-1	CASSLVQWEGAFF	TGTGCCAGCAGCCTAGTACAGTGGGAGGGAGCTTTCTTT
-	-	TRBV9	13	TRBJ2-5	CASSPRWGETQYF	TGTGCCAGCAGCCCACGTTGGGGGGAGACCCAGTACTTC
-	-	TRBV2	15	TRBJ1-2	CASSPGARNTRGYTF	TGTGCCAGCAGTCCAGGGGCCCGAAATACGCGAGGCTACACCTTC
-	-	TRBV6-5	15	TRBJ2-7	CASSYSQAGGHEQYF	TGTGCCAGCAGTTACTCCCAAGCTGGGGGGCACGAGCAGTACTTC
-	TRBD2	TRBV19	15	TRBJ2-2	CASTMRREELGELFF	TGTGCCAGTACCATGAGGCGGGAGGAGCTCGGGGAGCTGTTTTTT
-	-	TRBV13	17	TRBJ2-7	CASSPRAVWQGGDEQYF	TGTGCCAGCAGCCCCCGAGCGGTCTGGCAGGGGGGCGACGAGCAGTACTTC
-	-	TRBV7-9	13	TRBJ1-5	CASSLNQNQPQHF	TGTGCCAGCAGCTTAAACCAGAATCAGCCCCAGCATTTT
-	TRBD1	TRBV19	15	TRBJ1-3	CASSMYGTDGNTIYF	TGTGCCAGTAGTATGTACGGGACAGATGGAAACACCATATATTTT
-	-	TRBV14	16	TRBJ2-7	CASSQNSMGGVYEQYF	TGTGCCAGCAGCCAAAATTCTATGGGGGGAGTGTACGAGCAGTACTTC
-	-	TRBV10-3	14	TRBJ2-7	CAISENGGPYEQYF	TGTGCCATCAGTGAGAATGGGGGACCCTACGAGCAGTACTTC
-	TRBD1	TRBV30	14	TRBJ2-1	CAWSSGQGLDEQFF	TGTGCCTGGAGTTCGGGACAGGGGTTGGATGAGCAGTTCTTC
-	-	TRBV29-1	10	TRBJ2-5	CSVSFETQYF	TGCAGCGTGTCATTCGAGACCCAGTACTTC
-	TRBD2	TRBV29-1	16	TRBJ2-1	CSVEEPSGDSYNEQFF	TGCAGCGTTGAAGAGCCCAGCGGGGACTCCTACAATGAGCAGTTCTTC
-	-	TRBV5-1	15	TRBJ1-3	CASSLDSRSGNTIYF	TGCGCCAGCAGCTTGGATAGTCGCTCTGGAAACACCATATATTTT
-	TRBD1	TRBV19	14	TRBJ2-5	CASSITGVQETQYF	TGTGCCAGTAGTATCACAGGGGTCCAAGAGACCCAGTACTTC
-	-	TRBV7-6	16	TRBJ2-1	CASSPQGYMLYNEQFF	TGTGCCAGCAGCCCGCAGGGATACATGCTCTACAATGAGCAGTTCTTC
-	-	TRBV16	13	TRBJ2-7	CASSPLETDEQYF	TGTGCCAGCAGCCCCCTGGAGACCGACGAGCAGTACTTC
once	TRBD2	TRBV4-1	15	TRBJ2-7	CASSLLAGASYEQYF	TGCGCCAGCAGCCTCCTAGCGGGAGCTTCCTACGAGCAGTACTTC
-	-	TRBV11-2	16	TRBJ2-5	CASSGRIATLGETQYF	TGTGCCAGCAGCGGCAGAATAGCTACCCTCGGGGAGACCCAGTACTTC
-	TRBD1	TRBV7-8	14	TRBJ1-1	CASSSDRGHTEAFF	TGTGCCAGCAGCTCGGACAGGGGGCACACTGAAGCTTTCTTT
-	-	TRBV28	12	TRBJ2-1	CASSLWTRERFF	TGTGCCAGCAGTTTATGGACCAGAGAGCGGTTCTTC
-	-	TRBV15	17	TRBJ1-2	CATSRDILAVRNYGYTF	TGTGCCACCAGCAGAGATATTTTAGCCGTACGTAACTATGGCTACACCTTC
-	-	TRBV5-6	15	TRBJ1-2	CASSGGHEANYGYTF	TGTGCCAGCAGCGGCGGACATGAAGCTAACTATGGCTACACCTTC
-	TRBD2	TRBV28	14	TRBJ2-3	CASSPHASGGTQYF	TGTGCCAGCAGTCCACACGCCTCGGGGGGTACGCAGTATTTT